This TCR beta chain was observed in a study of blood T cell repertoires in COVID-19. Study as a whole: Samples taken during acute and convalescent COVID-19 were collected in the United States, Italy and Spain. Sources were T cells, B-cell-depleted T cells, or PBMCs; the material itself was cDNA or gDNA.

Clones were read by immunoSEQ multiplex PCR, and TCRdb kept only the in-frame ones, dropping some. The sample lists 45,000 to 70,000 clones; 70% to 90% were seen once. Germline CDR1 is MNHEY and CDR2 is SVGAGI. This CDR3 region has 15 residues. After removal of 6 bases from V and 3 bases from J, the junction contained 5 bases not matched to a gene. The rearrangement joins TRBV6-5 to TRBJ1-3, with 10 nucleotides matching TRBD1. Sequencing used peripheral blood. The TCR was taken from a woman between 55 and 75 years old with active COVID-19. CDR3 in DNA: TGTGCCAGCAGGGTCGACAGGGGGCATGGAAACACCATATATTTT. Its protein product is CASRVDRGHGNTIYF.